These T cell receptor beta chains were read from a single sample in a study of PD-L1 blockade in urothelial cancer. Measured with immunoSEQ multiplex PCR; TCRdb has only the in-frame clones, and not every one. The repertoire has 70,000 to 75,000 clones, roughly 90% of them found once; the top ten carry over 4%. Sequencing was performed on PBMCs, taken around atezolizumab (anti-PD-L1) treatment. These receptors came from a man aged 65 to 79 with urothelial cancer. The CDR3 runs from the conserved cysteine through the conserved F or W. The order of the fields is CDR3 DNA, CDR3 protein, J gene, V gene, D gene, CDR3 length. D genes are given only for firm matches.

DNA: TGTGCCAGCAGCCCCCGGGAGCTGAGAGGCTACACCTTC
CDR3: CASSPRELRGYTF
J: TRBJ1-2
V: TRBV5-4
D: NA
length: 13

DNA: TGTGCCAGCAGTTACTCGATTTGGGGGCGTATTTACGAGCAGTACTTC
CDR3: CASSYSIWGRIYEQYF
J: TRBJ2-7
V: TRBV6-5
D: NA
length: 16

DNA: TGTGCCAGCAGCTCCCCACGACAGGGGGCAAGCGAAAAACTGTTTTTT
CDR3: CASSSPRQGASEKLFF
J: TRBJ1-4
V: TRBV7-9
D: TRBD1
length: 16

DNA: TGTGCCAGCAGCTGGACAGAGCTGGCGAACACCGGGGAGCTGTTTTTT
CDR3: CASSWTELANTGELFF
J: TRBJ2-2
V: TRBV5-6
D: NA
length: 16

DNA: TGTGCCAGCAGCTTAACCGAGATGGCTGAAGCTTTCTTT
CDR3: CASSLTEMAEAFF
J: TRBJ1-1
V: TRBV7-3
D: NA
length: 13

DNA: TGTGCCAGCAGCAACGAACAGAGAAGGGAGACCCAGTACTTC
CDR3: CASSNEQRRETQYF
J: TRBJ2-5
V: TRBV6-1
D: NA
length: 14

DNA: TGTGCCAGCAGCCGGGGCGGGGGGGGCAGCTCCTACGAGCAGTACTTC
CDR3: CASSRGGGGSSYEQYF
J: TRBJ2-7
V: TRBV5-5
D: TRBD2
length: 16

DNA: TGTGCCAGCAGCCCCAGGTTCGGGGAGCTGTTTTTT
CDR3: CASSPRFGELFF
J: TRBJ2-2
V: TRBV6-5
D: NA
length: 12

DNA: TGCAGCGTTGAAGACGGGACTAGCGGGAGGAGGCGGCAGTACTTC
CDR3: CSVEDGTSGRRRQYF
J: TRBJ2-7
V: TRBV29-1
D: TRBD2
length: 15

DNA: TGCAGCGTTGACGGACAGGGCAGAGATACGCAGTATTTT
CDR3: CSVDGQGRDTQYF
J: TRBJ2-3
V: TRBV29-1
D: TRBD1
length: 13

DNA: TGTGCCAGCAGCGGGGGACAGGGTTGGGATGAGCAGTTCTTC
CDR3: CASSGGQGWDEQFF
J: TRBJ2-1
V: TRBV9
D: TRBD1
length: 14

DNA: TGTGCCAGCAGTGAAGCGCGGGGAGGCACACATGAGCAGTTCTTC
CDR3: CASSEARGGTHEQFF
J: TRBJ2-1
V: TRBV2
D: NA
length: 15

DNA: TGTGCCAGCTCACCACTCAGCGGGGTAAGCTCCTACAATGAGCAGTTCTTC
CDR3: CASSPLSGVSSYNEQFF
J: TRBJ2-1
V: TRBV18
D: TRBD2
length: 17

DNA: TGTGCCAGCAGTGACTCTGAGGGCTCCACCTTCGGTGAGCAGTTCTTC
CDR3: CASSDSEGSTFGEQFF
J: TRBJ2-1
V: TRBV6-4
D: NA
length: 16